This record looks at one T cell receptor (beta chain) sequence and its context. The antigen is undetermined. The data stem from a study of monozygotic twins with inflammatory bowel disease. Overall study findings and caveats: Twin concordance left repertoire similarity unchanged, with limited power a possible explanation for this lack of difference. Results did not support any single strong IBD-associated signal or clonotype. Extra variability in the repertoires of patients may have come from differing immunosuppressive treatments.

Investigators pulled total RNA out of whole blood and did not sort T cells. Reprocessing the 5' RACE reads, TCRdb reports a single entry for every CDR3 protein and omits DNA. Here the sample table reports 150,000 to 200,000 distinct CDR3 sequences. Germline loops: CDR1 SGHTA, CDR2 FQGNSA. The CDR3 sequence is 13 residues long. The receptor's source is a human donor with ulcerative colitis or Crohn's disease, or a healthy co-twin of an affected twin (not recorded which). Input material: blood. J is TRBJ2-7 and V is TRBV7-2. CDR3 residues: CASSLENLYEQYF.